This TCR beta chain was documented in a study of T cell repertoires in cytomegalovirus infection. TCRdb passed the reads through MiXCR, listing each CDR3 protein once. This table has roughly 920,000 distinct CDR3 sequences, less than 40% appearing once. As for this clonotype: The antigen is undetermined.

The sequence was collected from a human donor in good health (CMV status not recorded). Some clones in this sample may be carry-over from other donors' samples. The starting material was cultured CD8+ T cells from PBMCs, obtained from culture after CMV antigen stimulation.

CDR3 residues: CASRTLGGLNYGYTF. DNA of the CDR3: TGTGCCAGCCGAACCCTAGGGGGACTTAACTATGGCTACACCTTC. This chain uses TRBV6-2 or TRBV6-3 with TRBJ1-2; perhaps TRBD1 as D (6 bases). The CDR3 is 15 amino acids. Germline CDR1 reads MNHEY; CDR2 reads SVGEGT. Trimming cost V 8 bases and J 1 base, with 17 bases left between them.